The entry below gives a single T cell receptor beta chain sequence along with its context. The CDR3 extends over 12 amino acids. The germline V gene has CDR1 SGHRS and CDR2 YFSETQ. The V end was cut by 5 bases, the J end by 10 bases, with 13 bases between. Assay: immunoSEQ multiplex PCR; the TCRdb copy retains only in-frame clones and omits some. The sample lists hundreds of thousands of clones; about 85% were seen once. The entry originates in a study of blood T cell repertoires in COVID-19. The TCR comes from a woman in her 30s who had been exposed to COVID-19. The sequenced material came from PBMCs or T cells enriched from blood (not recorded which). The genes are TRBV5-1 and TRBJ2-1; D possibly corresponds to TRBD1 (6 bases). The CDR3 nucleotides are TGCGCCAGCAGACACAGGGAAAAAGAGCAGTTCTTC. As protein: CASRHREKEQFF.